The rows below give T cell receptor beta chains drawn from one sample of a study of cytomegalovirus exposure and HLA in healthy donors. TCRdb keeps only in-frame clones here, not all; method: immunoSEQ multiplex PCR. The sample has about 78,000 clones; about 81% are singletons. The specimen was PBMCs. The receptors were gathered from a woman aged 50 to 60 in good health and CMV-seronegative. CDR3s include the opening cysteine and the closing phenylalanine or tryptophan. The D gene is left open where the match is weak. Clone size is shown for a subset of rows, as once, few, many or a class of expanded clone.

v_gene	j_gene	abundance	d_gene	CDR3nt	CDR3aa
TRBV7-9	TRBJ2-1	.	TRBD2	TGTGCCAGCAGCACACTAGCGAGACTCTACAATGAGCAGTTCTTC	CASSTLARLYNEQFF
TRBV10-3	TRBJ2-3	.	.	TGTGCCACCCTGGATAGCCACACTAGCACAGATACGCAGTATTTT	CATLDSHTSTDTQYF
TRBV30	TRBJ1-6	.	.	TGTGCCTGGAACGGGATAAGCTCCTATAATTCACCCCTCCACTTT	CAWNGISSYNSPLHF
TRBV28	TRBJ1-2	.	.	TGTGCCAGCACCCGGACAGAGGCTAACTATGGCTACACCTTC	CASTRTEANYGYTF
TRBV30	TRBJ1-1	.	TRBD1	TGTGCCTGGCAGACAGGGGAGGGCACTGAAGCTTTCTTT	CAWQTGEGTEAFF
TRBV10-3	TRBJ1-5	few	.	TGTGCCATCAGTGAGTCGAACGGAGTCAATCAGCCCCAGCATTTT	CAISESNGVNQPQHF
TRBV25-1	TRBJ1-4	.	.	TGTGCCAGCAGTGAATATGGGGGGGGACGGGATGAAAAACTGTTTTTT	CASSEYGGGRDEKLFF
TRBV10-3	TRBJ2-3	once	.	TGTGCCATCAGTGACCTACAGGGAGTCCGCACAGATACGCAGTATTTT	CAISDLQGVRTDTQYF
TRBV5-4	TRBJ2-1	.	TRBD2	TGTGCCAGCAGCCTGGGCGGAGCGGGAGGCCGCCGGGGTAATTACAATGAGCAGTTCTTC	CASSLGGAGGRRGNYNEQFF
TRBV7-2	TRBJ2-3	once	TRBD2	TGTGCCAGCAGCCTCACTGGACTAGCGGGACCTAGCACAGATACGCAGTATTTT	CASSLTGLAGPSTDTQYF
TRBV6-6	TRBJ1-5	.	.	TGTGCCAGCAGTTACTCGAGATTGATTAGCAATCAGCCCCAGCATTTT	CASSYSRLISNQPQHF
TRBV6-1	TRBJ1-2	.	TRBD1	TGTGCCAGCAGAATTTTGGACAGGGGGGTTCCGGGCTACACCTTC	CASRILDRGVPGYTF
TRBV7-8	TRBJ1-2	.	.	TGTGCCAGCAGCTTGTTGAACTCTAACTATGGCTACACCTTC	CASSLLNSNYGYTF
TRBV18	TRBJ2-2	.	.	TGTGCCAGCTCCCGCCGGGAATCGGCCGGGGAGCTGTTTTTT	CASSRRESAGELFF
TRBV7-9	TRBJ2-3	.	TRBD2	TGTGCCAGCAGTCCCGTCAGCGGGAGAAGGCGCACAGATACGCAGTATTTT	CASSPVSGRRRTDTQYF
TRBV6-1	TRBJ2-7	few	TRBD1	TGTGCCAGCAGTGGCGGGGATTCCTGGAGGACAGGGGGCTTCTCCTACGAGCAGTACTTC	CASSGGDSWRTGGFSYEQYF
TRBV7-9	TRBJ1-5	many	.	TGTGCCAGCAGCTTAGGAGGTAATAGCAATCAGCCCCAGCATTTT	CASSLGGNSNQPQHF
TRBV19	TRBJ1-5	.	.	TGTGCCAGTAGTATAGAACACCGCAATCAGCCCCAGCATTTT	CASSIEHRNQPQHF
TRBV5-1	TRBJ2-5	.	TRBD2	TGCGCCAGCAGCTTGCAGCGGGGCTTGGGAGAGACCCAGTACTTC	CASSLQRGLGETQYF
TRBV15	TRBJ1-5	.	.	TGTGCCACGGGGGTCGGACAGCTCAATCAGCCCCAGCATTTT	CATGVGQLNQPQHF
TRBV28	TRBJ2-3	.	.	TGTGCCAGCAGTTCCGCCCCCGGAGATACGCAGTATTTT	CASSSAPGDTQYF
TRBV29-1	TRBJ2-7	once	TRBD2	TGCAGCGTTCTCTTTACCGGGACTAGCGGGAGGGGAGGGAGCGAGCAGTACTTC	CSVLFTGTSGRGGSEQYF
TRBV7-9	TRBJ2-3	.	TRBD2	TGTGCCAGCAGCTTAGCACTAGCGGGAGGCCCAGATACGCAGTATTTT	CASSLALAGGPDTQYF
TRBV7-2	TRBJ1-1	few	.	TGTGCCAGCAGCTCCCAAGGGGGGGCCACTGAAGCTTTCTTT	CASSSQGGATEAFF
TRBV5-1	TRBJ2-3	once	TRBD2	TGCGCCAGCAGCTCCGGACTAGCGGGAGCAGATACGCAGTATTTT	CASSSGLAGADTQYF
TRBV5-1	TRBJ2-3	.	TRBD2	TGCGCCAGCGGGAACCCGGGACTAGCGGGACCATCCGCAGATACGCAGTATTTT	CASGNPGLAGPSADTQYF
TRBV7-8	TRBJ2-7	.	.	TGTGCCAGCAGCGGACAGATATCCTACGAGCAGTACTTC	CASSGQISYEQYF
TRBV5-1	TRBJ1-2	few	.	TGCGCCAGCAGCTTGCAGGATAACTATGGCTACACCTTC	CASSLQDNYGYTF
TRBV6-1	TRBJ1-2	.	.	TGTGCCAGCAGTGAACCGCCGGGGGTTCCTAATGGCTACACCTTC	CASSEPPGVPNGYTF
TRBV7-9	TRBJ2-5	.	TRBD2	TGTGCCAGCAGCTTTACAGGTAGCGGGGCCTCGGGAGAGACCCAGTACTTC	CASSFTGSGASGETQYF
TRBV5-6	TRBJ2-3	.	.	TGTGCCAGCAGCCCACGGGTCGGCGGGTCAGCCGATACGCAGTATTTT	CASSPRVGGSADTQYF
TRBV7-9	TRBJ1-1	.	TRBD1	TGTGCCAGCAGCCTGGGACAGGGTATGCCTGAAGCTTTCTTT	CASSLGQGMPEAFF
TRBV30	TRBJ1-2	.	.	TGTGCCTGGAGTGAGACATTTAACTATGGCTACACCTTC	CAWSETFNYGYTF
TRBV5-4	TRBJ1-6	once	.	TGTGCCAGCAGCTTGGGTATAGGGGGCTATAATTCACCCCTCCACTTT	CASSLGIGGYNSPLHF
TRBV6-4	TRBJ2-1	few	TRBD2	TGTGCCAGCAGTGAGGGACTAGCGGGTGACTTGGATGAGCAGTTCTTC	CASSEGLAGDLDEQFF
TRBV30	TRBJ1-1	.	.	TGTGCCCACCTACGGACAGCACAGAACACTGAAGCTTTCTTT	CAHLRTAQNTEAFF
TRBV29-1	TRBJ2-1	once	.	TGCAGCGTTGATGAGGGGGGGGCCCCGCAGTTCTTC	CSVDEGGAPQFF
TRBV7-2	TRBJ2-5	.	TRBD1	TGTGCCAGCAGCTTTCAGGGGGTGGGGGAGACCCAGTACTTC	CASSFQGVGETQYF
TRBV5-1	TRBJ1-4	.	TRBD1	TGCGCCAGCAGCTCAGGACAGGGGTGGGAAAAACTGTTTTTT	CASSSGQGWEKLFF
TRBV10-3	TRBJ1-4	.	.	TGTGCCATCAGTGATCCGGGGATAGAGGAAAAACTGTTTTTT	CAISDPGIEEKLFF
TRBV27	TRBJ1-1	.	TRBD1	TGTGCCAGCAGTCTCCAGGGGGCGGGTATGCATGAAGCTTTCTTT	CASSLQGAGMHEAFF
TRBV5-1	TRBJ2-1	once	.	TGCGCCAGCGGCTTGGCCGGGGGAGGACCCTACAATGAGCAGTTCTTC	CASGLAGGGPYNEQFF
TRBV7-3	TRBJ2-1	.	TRBD2	TGTGCCAGCTCGAAGCGGGAGGGCGCGGCCGTGCAGTTCTTC	CASSKREGAAVQFF
TRBV19	TRBJ2-1	few	TRBD2	TGTGCCACCCTCGGACTAGCGGGACATGAGCAGTTCTTC	CATLGLAGHEQFF
TRBV12-5	TRBJ2-1	.	.	TGTGCTAGTGGCCCAGGTGTTGGCGAGCAGTTCTTC	CASGPGVGEQFF
TRBV4-1	TRBJ2-7	once	TRBD1	TGCGCCAGCAGCCAAGATCATGGCGACAGGGGGCCTTACGAGCAGTACTTC	CASSQDHGDRGPYEQYF
TRBV6-5	TRBJ2-7	.	.	TGTGCCAGCAGTTATTATGGGAGGAGCGAGCAGTACTTC	CASSYYGRSEQYF
TRBV5-1	TRBJ2-7	.	.	TGCGCCAGCGGACCCGGGACATTCTACGAGCAGTACTTC	CASGPGTFYEQYF
TRBV7-9	TRBJ1-2	.	.	TGTGCCAGCAGCCCCCTGGGGAGGGGGGCTGGCTACACCTTC	CASSPLGRGAGYTF
TRBV25-1	TRBJ2-7	.	.	TGTGCCACCTTAGGGACAAGGCGAGGCGAGCAGTACTTC	CATLGTRRGEQYF
TRBV18	TRBJ2-5	.	TRBD1	TGTGCCAGCTCATTTGGGACAGTCCAGGAGACCCAGTACTTC	CASSFGTVQETQYF
TRBV25-1	TRBJ2-7	.	TRBD2	TGTGCCAGCAGTGCCCCTGGCCTAGCGGGAGCGATATCCTACGAGCAGTACTTC	CASSAPGLAGAISYEQYF
TRBV11-3	TRBJ2-2	.	TRBD2	TGTGCCAGCAGGGGGCAGGGAGGGACCGGGGAGCTGTTTTTT	CASRGQGGTGELFF
TRBV6-5	TRBJ1-1	.	.	TGTGCCAGCAGTTACTTGGAGGGACGAGCTTTCTTT	CASSYLEGRAFF
TRBV5-4	TRBJ2-2	once	TRBD1	TGTGCCAGCAGATCCGGGACAGGGGGCAACACCGGGGAGCTGTTTTTT	CASRSGTGGNTGELFF
TRBV4-1	TRBJ1-1	.	.	TGCGCCAGCAGCCAAGATCGAGTGACATGGGCTGAAGCTTTCTTT	CASSQDRVTWAEAFF
TRBV7-2	TRBJ2-7	few	.	TGTGCAACTGCGCTAGGGGACTGGTACGAGCAGTACTTC	CATALGDWYEQYF
TRBV2	TRBJ2-1	.	.	TGTGCCAGTTTTAGTTTTGCAGGGTCATACAATGAGCAGTTCTTC	CASFSFAGSYNEQFF
TRBV5-1	TRBJ1-4	.	.	TGCGCCAGCAGCCACCCACGAGATAGTGAAAAACTGTTTTTT	CASSHPRDSEKLFF
TRBV27	TRBJ2-1	few	TRBD2	TGTGCCAGCGGCCCCTACTTTCGACTAGCGGGAGGGAGCTCCTACAATGAGCAGTTCTTC	CASGPYFRLAGGSSYNEQFF